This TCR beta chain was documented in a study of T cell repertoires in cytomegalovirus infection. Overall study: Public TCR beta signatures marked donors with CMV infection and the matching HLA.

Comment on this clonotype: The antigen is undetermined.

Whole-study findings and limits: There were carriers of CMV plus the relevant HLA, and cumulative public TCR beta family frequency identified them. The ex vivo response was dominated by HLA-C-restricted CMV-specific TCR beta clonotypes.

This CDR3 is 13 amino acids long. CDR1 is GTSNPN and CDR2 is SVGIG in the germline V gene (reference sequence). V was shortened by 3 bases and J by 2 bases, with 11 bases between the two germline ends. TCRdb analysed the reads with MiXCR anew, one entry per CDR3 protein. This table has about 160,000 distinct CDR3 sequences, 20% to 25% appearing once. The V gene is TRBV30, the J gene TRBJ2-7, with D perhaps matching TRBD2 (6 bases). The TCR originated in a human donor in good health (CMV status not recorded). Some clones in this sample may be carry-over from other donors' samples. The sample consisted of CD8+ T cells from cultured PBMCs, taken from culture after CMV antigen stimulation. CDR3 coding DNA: TGTGCCTGGAGCGAGGGACTCGCCTACGAGCAGTACTTC. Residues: CAWSEGLAYEQYF.